This is a list of T cell receptor beta chains from one sample in a study of T cells in Graves' hyperthyroidism and ophthalmopathy. MiXCR, run by TCRdb on the multiplex PCR reads, gives a single entry per CDR3 protein. This repertoire shows about 360,000 distinct CDR3 sequences, roughly 25% found once; its top ten account for around 79%. The sequenced sample was blood. The receptors were sampled from a man in his fifties or sixties with Graves' hyperthyroidism. The conserved cysteine and the conserved F or W are not part of the CDR3 here. Only part of the rows carry a size: once, few, many, or a class if the clone is expanded.

>-|TRBV28
ASGTSGNSYEQY
>-|TRBV7-2
ASSSFSGALF
>-|TRBV6-4
ASSYSLGLAGTGELF
>-|TRBV19
ASSIWPGTREGDTQY
>-|TRBV3-1
ASSQEMVTAGGNIQY
>-|TRBV7-6
ASSFSSWKTQY
>many|TRBV11-2
ASSLDRNLMGLEQF
>few|TRBV28
ASPPSQGVMNTEAF
>once|TRBV20-1
SASAITGGSAGELF
>few|TRBV15
ATSRGGPGLLIQPQH
>many|TRBV11-2
ASGRLDEQF
>-|TRBV10-3
AVSPLGYNEQF
>-|TRBV19
AASDRGPEKLF
>few|TRBV9
ASSAQRTGELF
>many|TRBV5-1
ASSLLAAGDTDTQY
>few|TRBV5-8
ASSLATERVEKLF
>-|TRBV7-9
ASSLVRDRGDEQY
>many|TRBV7-9
ASSLVGSRYNEQF
>-|TRBV12-3/TRBV12-4
ASGAGGNHEQY
>-|TRBV6-1
ASSEASGGWGTDTQY
>-|TRBV12-3/TRBV12-4
ASSLKQANGYT
>-|TRBV29-1
SVEMTSGGGRQY
>few|TRBV3-1
ASSLAGTEYEQC
>many|TRBV28
ASNQGQYEQY
>few|TRBV6-1
ASTKPGVETQY
>-|TRBV7-3
ASSVGRSYEQY
>many|TRBV11-2
ASSRISIVDEQF
>-|TRBV10-3
AIRAGLVATGELF